The clone carrying this TCR beta chain was counted many times. What it binds is unknown. Primers covering all TCR V genes were used in emulsion RT-PCR on CD8+ T cells. Unpaired genes were suppressed by blocking oligonucleotides during a second nested PCR. MiXCR was run by TCRdb on the emulsion pairing reads, yielding one entry per CDR3 protein. The sample has about 4,400 distinct CDR3 sequences, just over 35% seen once. The data were taken from a study of T cell repertoires in breast cancer. The CDR3 contains 12 residues. Trimming left V 4 bases short and J 4 bases short, with 7 bases between. Germline CDR1 and CDR2: SNHLY and FYNNEI. Regarding the study as a whole: TRBV7 predominance in shared TCRs may reflect tumor recognition or mispriming.

Sequenced sample: CD8+ T cells. This chain uses TRBV2 with TRBJ1-2; no definite D call. The receptor comes from a pool of human donors with breast cancer or a healthy control (not recorded which). CDR3 protein: CASSVQPYGYTF. CDR3 coding DNA: TGTGCCAGCAGTGTACAGCCCTATGGCTACACCTTC.